A selection of T cell receptor beta chains follows, all from one sample in a study of CXCR3-negative and CXCR3-positive naive CD8 T cells. Each CDR3 protein gets one entry in TCRdb, which reprocessed the 5' RACE reads and gives no DNA. Its table records thousands of distinct CDR3 sequences. The sequenced material came from naive CXCR3+ CD8+ T cells from blood. The receptors here all came from a human donor in good health. Some clones in this sample may be carry-over from other donors' samples. CDR3s include the opening cysteine and the closing phenylalanine or tryptophan. Rows may omit the clone size; those that give it use once, few, many or a size class.

medium-sized	15	TRBJ1-6	TRBV5-1	CASSPLDRESSPLHF
.	16	TRBJ2-5	TRBV27	CASSPETGGLQETQYF
medium-sized	16	TRBJ2-1	TRBV5-1	CASKYFPGQGVNEQFF
medium-sized	16	TRBJ2-1	TRBV5-1	CASSSGLAGPLDEQFF
.	12	TRBJ2-3	TRBV29-1	CSAHDSTDTQYF
medium-sized	14	TRBJ2-1	TRBV9	CASSVGDVDNEQFF
.	15	TRBJ2-1	TRBV9	CASSVGTSGYNEQFF
medium-sized	12	TRBJ2-5	TRBV5-6	CASSGGGETQYF
medium-sized	12	TRBJ2-3	TRBV5-6	CASSFIIDTQYF
.	14	TRBJ2-7	TRBV29-1	CSVVGTSGRPEQYF
.	14	TRBJ2-7	TRBV15	CATSTGLSSYEQYF
.	13	TRBJ1-3	TRBV20-1	CSARDPSGYTIYF
.	14	TRBJ2-7	TRBV20-1	CSARDVQGSYEQYF
medium-sized	19	TRBJ2-1	TRBV12-3/TRBV12-4	CASSFPSEREGKSYNEQFF
.	15	TRBJ2-7	TRBV5-1	CASSPRDRGDYEQYF
medium-sized	14	TRBJ2-1	TRBV12-3/TRBV12-4	CASSRLAVYNEQFF
medium-sized	15	TRBJ2-1	TRBV7-6	CASSGTSGTYNEQFF
.	17	TRBJ1-1	TRBV21-1	CASSKPRTGSVNTEAFF
.	14	TRBJ1-5	TRBV7-8	CASSLAGGRQPQHF
.	14	TRBJ2-5	TRBV12-3/TRBV12-4	CASSFTGNEETQYF
medium-sized	17	TRBJ2-2	TRBV7-9	CASSSYIAGANTGELFF
medium-sized	12	TRBJ2-5	TRBV28	CASVAGGETQYF
medium-sized	13	TRBJ1-1	TRBV29-1	CSVTGQGASEAFF
.	15	TRBJ2-3	TRBV7-9	CASSLTSGGTDTQYF
medium-sized	12	TRBJ2-2	TRBV29-1	CSVSRNTGELFF
medium-sized	19	TRBJ2-1	TRBV18	CASSRETGGTTLSYNEQFF
.	14	TRBJ2-7	TRBV2	CASRARDRSYEQYF
.	11	TRBJ2-7	TRBV6-6	CASFGSYEQYF
.	11	TRBJ2-1	TRBV19	CASSTYNEQFF
.	14	TRBJ2-1	TRBV29-1	CSGLTGSSYNEQFF
medium-sized	14	TRBJ1-1	TRBV3-1	CASSHQGLGTEAFF
medium-sized	16	TRBJ2-5	TRBV29-1	CSAVGGASGRRETQYF
.	15	TRBJ1-1	TRBV27	CASSWQGSEFGEAFF
medium-sized	15	TRBJ2-5	TRBV11-2	CASSLVFGQQETQYF
.	13	TRBJ2-7	TRBV29-1	CSVGTGRSYEQYF
medium-sized	16	TRBJ2-1	TRBV4-3	CASSQDGGAYFNEQFF
medium-sized	13	TRBJ2-7	TRBV7-9	CASSSTPGEEQYF
medium-sized	15	TRBJ1-5	TRBV19	CASSPSAGNFQPQHF
.	14	TRBJ2-5	TRBV21-1	CASSTAGSQESQYF
medium-sized	13	TRBJ1-1	TRBV7-9	CASSSTQGTEAFF
.	16	TRBJ2-7	TRBV4-1	CASSQGGTGSAYEQYF
medium-sized	15	TRBJ2-3	TRBV7-2	CASSARDLGGDTQYF
.	15	TRBJ1-6	TRBV27	CASSPSPTGNSPLHF
.	14	TRBJ1-2	TRBV20-1	CSARVAGTNYGYTF
.	14	TRBJ2-1	TRBV6-5	CASSYSGLGNEQFF
.	14	TRBJ2-1	TRBV10-2	CASSSGLDYNEQFF
medium-sized	15	TRBJ1-2	TRBV29-1	CSANTGTGGAYGYTF
.	13	TRBJ2-1	TRBV29-1	CSAQAAGGNEQFF
.	16	TRBJ2-5	TRBV11-3	CASSLLGLAGEETQYF
medium-sized	18	TRBJ2-3	TRBV3-1	CASSQEPGGRENTDTQYF
.	14	TRBJ2-5	TRBV29-1	CSVEEDSIEETQYF
.	16	TRBJ1-4	TRBV6-2/TRBV6-3	CASSYQLPGNNEKLFF
.	15	TRBJ2-7	TRBV20-1	CSARDLGRPSYEQYF
.	13	TRBJ2-3	TRBV7-9	CASSLVAADTQYF
.	14	TRBJ2-3	TRBV7-8	CATSQGGATDTQYF
medium-sized	12	TRBJ2-7	TRBV3-1	CATGGQGNEQYF
.	17	TRBJ1-1	TRBV13	CASSFINRGPADTEAFF
.	11	TRBJ2-7	TRBV30	CAWSAGQEQYF
medium-sized	17	TRBJ2-3	TRBV11-2	CASSLPRATRRADTQYF